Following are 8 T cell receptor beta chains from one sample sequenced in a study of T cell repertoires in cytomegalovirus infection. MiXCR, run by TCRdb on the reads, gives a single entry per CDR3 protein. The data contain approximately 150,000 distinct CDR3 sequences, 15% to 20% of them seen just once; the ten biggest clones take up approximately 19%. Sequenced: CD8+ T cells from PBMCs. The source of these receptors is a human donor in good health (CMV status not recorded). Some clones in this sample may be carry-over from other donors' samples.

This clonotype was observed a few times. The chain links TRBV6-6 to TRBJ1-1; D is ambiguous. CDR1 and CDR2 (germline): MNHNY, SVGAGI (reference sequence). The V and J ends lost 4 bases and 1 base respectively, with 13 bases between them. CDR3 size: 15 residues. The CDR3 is CASSFRIGGNTEAFF. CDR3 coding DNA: TGTGCCAGCAGTTTTCGAATTGGAGGGAACACTGAAGCTTTCTTT.

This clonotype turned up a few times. The DNA for the CDR3 is TGCAGCGTTGAAGATCGGCTAGCGGGAGACTACGAGCAGTACTTC. Protein product: CSVEDRLAGDYEQYF. The chain links TRBV29-1 to TRBJ2-7, with 10 bases aligning to TRBD2. The germline gives CDR1 SQVTM, CDR2 ANQGSEA. V was clipped by 0 bases and J by 3 bases; unmatched bases: 5. The CDR3 extends over 15 amino acids.

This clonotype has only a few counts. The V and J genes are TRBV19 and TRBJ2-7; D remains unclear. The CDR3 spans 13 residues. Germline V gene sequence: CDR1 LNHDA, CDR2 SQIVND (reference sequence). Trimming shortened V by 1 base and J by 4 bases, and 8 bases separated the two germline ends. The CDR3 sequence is CASSIGGVYEQYF. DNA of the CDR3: TGTGCCAGTAGTATAGGAGGCGTTTACGAGCAGTACTTC.

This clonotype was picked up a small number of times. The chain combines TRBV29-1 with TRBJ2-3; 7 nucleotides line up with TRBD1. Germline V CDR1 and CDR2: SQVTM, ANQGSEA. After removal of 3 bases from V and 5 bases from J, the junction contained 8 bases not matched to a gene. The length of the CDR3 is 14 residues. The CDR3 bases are TGCAGCGTTGATTTACAGGGGCAGGGAGATACGCAGTATTTT. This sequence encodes CSVDLQGQGDTQYF.

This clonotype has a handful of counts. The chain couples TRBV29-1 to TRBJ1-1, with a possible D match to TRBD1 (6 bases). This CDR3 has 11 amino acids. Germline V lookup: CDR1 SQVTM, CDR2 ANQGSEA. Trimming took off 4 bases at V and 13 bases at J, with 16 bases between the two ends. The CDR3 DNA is TGCAGCGTTGGGACAGATCGCGTCGTTTTCTTT. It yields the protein CSVGTDRVVFF.

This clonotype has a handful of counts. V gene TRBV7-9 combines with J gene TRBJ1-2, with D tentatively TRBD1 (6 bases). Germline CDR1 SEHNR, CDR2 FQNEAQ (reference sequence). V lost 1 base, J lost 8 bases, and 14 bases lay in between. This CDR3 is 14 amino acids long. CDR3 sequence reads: CASSLGVQGSGYTF. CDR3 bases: TGTGCCAGCAGCTTAGGGGTCCAGGGGAGCGGCTACACCTTC. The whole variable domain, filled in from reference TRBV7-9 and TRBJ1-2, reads DTGVSQNPRHKITKRGQNVTFRCDPISEHNRLYWYRQTLGQGPEFLTYFQNEAQLEKSRLLSDRFSAERPKGSFSTLEIQRTEQGDSAMYLCASSLGVQGSGYTFGSGTRLTVV.

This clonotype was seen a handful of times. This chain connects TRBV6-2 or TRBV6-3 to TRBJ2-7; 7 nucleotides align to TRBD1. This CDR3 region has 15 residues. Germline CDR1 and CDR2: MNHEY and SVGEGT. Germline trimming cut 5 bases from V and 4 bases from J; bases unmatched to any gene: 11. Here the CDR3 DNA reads TGTGCCAGCAGTCATGGGGACAGAGCATCATACGAGCAGTACTTC. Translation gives CASSHGDRASYEQYF.

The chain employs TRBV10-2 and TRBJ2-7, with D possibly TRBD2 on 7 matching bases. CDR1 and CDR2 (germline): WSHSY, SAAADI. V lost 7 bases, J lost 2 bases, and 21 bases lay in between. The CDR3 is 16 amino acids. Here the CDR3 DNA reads TGCGCCAGCACCCCAGGGGAGGGATGGGGACCCTACGAGCAGTACTTC. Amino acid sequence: CASTPGEGWGPYEQYF.